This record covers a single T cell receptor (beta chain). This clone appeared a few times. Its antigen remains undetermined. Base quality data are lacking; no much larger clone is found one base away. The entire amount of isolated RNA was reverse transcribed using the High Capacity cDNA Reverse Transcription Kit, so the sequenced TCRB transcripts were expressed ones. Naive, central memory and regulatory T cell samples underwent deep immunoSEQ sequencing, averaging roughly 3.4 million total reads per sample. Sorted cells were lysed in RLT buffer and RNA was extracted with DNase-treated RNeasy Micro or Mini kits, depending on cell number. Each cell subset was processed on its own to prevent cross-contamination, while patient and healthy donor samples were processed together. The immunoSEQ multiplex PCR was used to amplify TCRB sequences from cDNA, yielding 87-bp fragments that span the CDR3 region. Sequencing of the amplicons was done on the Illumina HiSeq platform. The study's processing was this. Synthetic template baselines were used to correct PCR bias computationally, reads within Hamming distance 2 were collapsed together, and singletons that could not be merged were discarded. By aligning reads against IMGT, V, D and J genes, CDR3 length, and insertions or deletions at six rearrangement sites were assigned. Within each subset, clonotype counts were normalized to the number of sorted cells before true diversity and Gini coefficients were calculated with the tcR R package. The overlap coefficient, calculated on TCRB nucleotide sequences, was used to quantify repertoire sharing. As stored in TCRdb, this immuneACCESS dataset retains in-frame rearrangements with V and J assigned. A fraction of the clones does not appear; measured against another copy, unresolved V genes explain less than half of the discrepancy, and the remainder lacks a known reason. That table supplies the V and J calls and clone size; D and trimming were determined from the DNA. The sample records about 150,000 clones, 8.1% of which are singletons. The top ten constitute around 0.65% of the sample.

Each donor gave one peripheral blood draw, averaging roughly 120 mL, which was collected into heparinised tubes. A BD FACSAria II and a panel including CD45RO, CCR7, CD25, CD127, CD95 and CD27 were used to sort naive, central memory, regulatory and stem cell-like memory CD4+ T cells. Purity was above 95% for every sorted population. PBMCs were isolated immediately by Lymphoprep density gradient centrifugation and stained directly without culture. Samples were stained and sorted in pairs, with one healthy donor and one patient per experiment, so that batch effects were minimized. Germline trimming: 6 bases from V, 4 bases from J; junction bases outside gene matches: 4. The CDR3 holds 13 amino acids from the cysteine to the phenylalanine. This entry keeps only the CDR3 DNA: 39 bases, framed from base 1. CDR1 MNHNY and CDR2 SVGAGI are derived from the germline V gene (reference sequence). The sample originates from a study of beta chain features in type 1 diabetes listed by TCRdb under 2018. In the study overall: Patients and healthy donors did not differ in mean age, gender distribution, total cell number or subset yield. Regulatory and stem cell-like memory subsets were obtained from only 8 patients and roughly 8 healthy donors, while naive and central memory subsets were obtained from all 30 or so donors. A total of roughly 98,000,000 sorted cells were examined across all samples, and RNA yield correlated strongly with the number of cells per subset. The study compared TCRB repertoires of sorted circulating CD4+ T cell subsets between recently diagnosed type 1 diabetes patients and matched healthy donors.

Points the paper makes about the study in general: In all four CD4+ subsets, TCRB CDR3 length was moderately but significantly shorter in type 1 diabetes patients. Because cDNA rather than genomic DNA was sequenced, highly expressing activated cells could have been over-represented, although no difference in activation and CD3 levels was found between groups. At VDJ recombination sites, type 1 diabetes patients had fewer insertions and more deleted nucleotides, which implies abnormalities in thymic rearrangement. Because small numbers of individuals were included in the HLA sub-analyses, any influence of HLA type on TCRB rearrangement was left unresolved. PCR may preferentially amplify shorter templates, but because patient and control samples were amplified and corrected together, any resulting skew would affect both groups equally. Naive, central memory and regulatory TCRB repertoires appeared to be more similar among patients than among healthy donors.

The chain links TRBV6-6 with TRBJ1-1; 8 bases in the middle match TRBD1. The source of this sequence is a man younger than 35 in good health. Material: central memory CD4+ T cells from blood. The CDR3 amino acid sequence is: CASSGQGATEAFF. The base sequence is TGTGCCAGCAGCGGCCAGGGGGCCACTGAAGCTTTCTTT.